This is a list of T cell receptor beta chains from one sample in a study of Graves' ophthalmopathy and Graves' hyperthyroidism. MiXCR was run by TCRdb on the multiplex PCR reads, yielding one entry per CDR3 protein. The sample holds a few hundred thousand distinct CDR3 sequences; 35% to 45% are singletons and the top ten take roughly 4.5%. The sequencing sample was made of peripheral blood or thyroid tissue (not recorded which). These receptors were taken from an adult man with Graves' hyperthyroidism. The CDR3 runs from the conserved cysteine through the conserved F or W. Fields, in order: V gene, D gene, clone size, J gene, CDR3 protein, CDR3 DNA. D genes are given only for firm matches. The size of a clone is reported for some rows only, either as once, few or many, or as a class for expanded clones.

V gene: TRBV29-1; D gene: TRBD1; clone size: .; J gene: TRBJ2-5; CDR3 protein: CSVDRAQETQYF; CDR3 DNA: TGCAGCGTAGACAGGGCCCAAGAGACCCAGTACTTC
V gene: TRBV12-3/TRBV12-4; D gene: .; clone size: many; J gene: TRBJ1-1; CDR3 protein: CASSRTRNTEAFF; CDR3 DNA: TGTGCCAGCAGCCGGACACGGAACACTGAAGCTTTCTTT
V gene: TRBV11-2; D gene: .; clone size: many; J gene: TRBJ2-2; CDR3 protein: CASSLDRRSGELFF; CDR3 DNA: TGTGCCAGCAGCTTAGATCGACGTTCGGGGGAGCTGTTTTTT
V gene: TRBV2; D gene: TRBD1; clone size: many; J gene: TRBJ1-5; CDR3 protein: CASSGGQGNQPQHF; CDR3 DNA: TGTGCCAGCAGTGGCGGACAGGGCAATCAGCCCCAGCATTTT
V gene: TRBV7-3; D gene: .; clone size: many; J gene: TRBJ1-1; CDR3 protein: CASSPGEGNTEAFF; CDR3 DNA: TGTGCCAGCAGCCCTGGGGAGGGGAACACTGAAGCTTTCTTT
V gene: TRBV4-1; D gene: .; clone size: .; J gene: TRBJ1-3; CDR3 protein: CASSTVGSGNTIYF; CDR3 DNA: TGCGCCAGCAGCACAGTCGGGTCTGGAAACACCATATATTTT
V gene: TRBV9; D gene: TRBD2; clone size: .; J gene: TRBJ2-2; CDR3 protein: CASGREGGTGELFF; CDR3 DNA: TGTGCCAGCGGGCGGGAGGGAGGGACCGGGGAGCTGTTTTTT
V gene: TRBV20-1; D gene: TRBD2; clone size: .; J gene: TRBJ2-3; CDR3 protein: CSARGLAGGVPFTDTQYF; CDR3 DNA: TGCAGTGCTAGGGGACTAGCGGGAGGAGTTCCCTTCACAGATACGCAGTATTTT
V gene: TRBV7-9; D gene: TRBD1; clone size: many; J gene: TRBJ2-7; CDR3 protein: CASRPLGGQGYEQYF; CDR3 DNA: TGTGCCAGCAGACCTTTAGGGGGACAGGGGTACGAGCAGTACTTC
V gene: TRBV4-1; D gene: .; clone size: few; J gene: TRBJ1-2; CDR3 protein: CASSQDGSGGEGYTF; CDR3 DNA: TGCGCCAGCAGCCAAGACGGGAGTGGGGGAGAGGGCTACACCTTC
V gene: TRBV7-2; D gene: TRBD2; clone size: many; J gene: TRBJ2-7; CDR3 protein: CASSLASGNYEQYF; CDR3 DNA: TGTGCCAGCAGCTTGGCTAGCGGAAACTACGAGCAGTACTTC
V gene: TRBV5-6; D gene: .; clone size: .; J gene: TRBJ1-6; CDR3 protein: CASRTGSGSNNSPLHF; CDR3 DNA: TGTGCCAGCCGAACAGGGTCTGGCTCCAATAATTCACCCCTCCACTTT
V gene: TRBV19; D gene: .; clone size: few; J gene: TRBJ1-2; CDR3 protein: CASSMVGGGTNYGYTF; CDR3 DNA: TGTGCCAGTAGTATGGTTGGGGGGGGTACTAACTATGGCTACACCTTC
V gene: TRBV2; D gene: .; clone size: .; J gene: TRBJ2-7; CDR3 protein: CAISADGGNEQYF; CDR3 DNA: TGTGCCATCAGCGCGGACGGGGGTAACGAGCAGTACTTC
V gene: TRBV6-5; D gene: .; clone size: many; J gene: TRBJ1-1; CDR3 protein: CASRSGTEAFF; CDR3 DNA: TGTGCCAGCAGATCCGGCACTGAAGCTTTCTTT
V gene: TRBV5-1; D gene: TRBD1; clone size: .; J gene: TRBJ1-1; CDR3 protein: CASSWTGGRSEAFF; CDR3 DNA: TGCGCCAGCAGCTGGACAGGGGGCCGGAGTGAAGCTTTCTTT
V gene: TRBV6-5; D gene: .; clone size: many; J gene: TRBJ1-2; CDR3 protein: CASSYSPSWQGSYGYTF; CDR3 DNA: TGTGCCAGCAGTTACTCGCCGTCGTGGCAGGGCAGCTATGGCTACACCTTC
V gene: TRBV15; D gene: .; clone size: .; J gene: TRBJ2-2; CDR3 protein: CATSREGEVGSTGELFF; CDR3 DNA: TGTGCCACCAGCAGAGAGGGGGAGGTGGGTTCCACCGGGGAGCTGTTTTTT
V gene: TRBV19; D gene: .; clone size: many; J gene: TRBJ1-4; CDR3 protein: CASSIGTPNEKLFF; CDR3 DNA: TGTGCCAGTAGTATCGGGACACCTAATGAAAAACTGTTTTTT
V gene: TRBV4-1; D gene: .; clone size: many; J gene: TRBJ1-5; CDR3 protein: CASSQDARVTSNQPQHF; CDR3 DNA: TGCGCCAGCAGCCAAGATGCCAGGGTTACTAGCAATCAGCCCCAGCATTTT
V gene: TRBV29-1; D gene: .; clone size: .; J gene: TRBJ1-1; CDR3 protein: CSLRQLNTEAFF; CDR3 DNA: TGCAGCTTACGACAGCTGAACACTGAAGCTTTCTTT
V gene: TRBV29-1; D gene: .; clone size: .; J gene: TRBJ1-3; CDR3 protein: CSVEGGNTIYF; CDR3 DNA: TGCAGCGTAGAGGGGGGAAACACCATATATTTT
V gene: TRBV24-1; D gene: .; clone size: .; J gene: TRBJ2-5; CDR3 protein: CATSARTKQETQYF; CDR3 DNA: TGTGCCACCAGTGCAAGGACCAAACAAGAGACCCAGTACTTC
V gene: TRBV7-7; D gene: .; clone size: many; J gene: TRBJ1-3; CDR3 protein: CASSLRQDPGNTIYF; CDR3 DNA: TGTGCTAGCAGCCTGAGACAGGATCCTGGAAACACCATATATTTT
V gene: TRBV7-8; D gene: TRBD1; clone size: many; J gene: TRBJ1-1; CDR3 protein: CASSGGTGVGYTEAFF; CDR3 DNA: TGTGCCAGCAGCGGCGGGACAGGGGTTGGGTACACTGAAGCTTTCTTT
V gene: TRBV29-1; D gene: .; clone size: .; J gene: TRBJ1-1; CDR3 protein: CSAEYTGSPEAFF; CDR3 DNA: TGCAGCGCCGAGTATACAGGTTCGCCTGAAGCTTTCTTT
V gene: TRBV4-1; D gene: TRBD1; clone size: .; J gene: TRBJ2-7; CDR3 protein: CASSPRTGGNYEQYF; CDR3 DNA: TGCGCCAGCAGCCCTAGGACAGGGGGCAACTACGAGCAGTACTTC
V gene: TRBV20-1; D gene: .; clone size: .; J gene: TRBJ2-3; CDR3 protein: CSARDPLEPQYF; CDR3 DNA: TGCAGTGCTAGAGATCCACTAGAACCGCAGTATTTT
V gene: TRBV6-5; D gene: .; clone size: many; J gene: TRBJ1-1; CDR3 protein: CASSYSANTEAFF; CDR3 DNA: TGTGCCAGCAGTTACTCCGCGAACACTGAAGCTTTCTTT
V gene: TRBV7-2; D gene: .; clone size: .; J gene: TRBJ2-3; CDR3 protein: CASSPLGPDTQYF; CDR3 DNA: TGTGCCAGCAGCCCCTTAGGGCCAGATACGCAGTATTTT
V gene: TRBV29-1; D gene: TRBD1; clone size: many; J gene: TRBJ1-2; CDR3 protein: CSVETGGYGYTF; CDR3 DNA: TGCAGCGTTGAGACAGGGGGCTATGGCTACACCTTC
V gene: TRBV6-1; D gene: .; clone size: many; J gene: TRBJ1-2; CDR3 protein: CASSEGGATWYGYTF; CDR3 DNA: TGTGCCAGCAGTGAAGGAGGGGCGACCTGGTATGGCTACACCTTC
V gene: TRBV20-1; D gene: TRBD1; clone size: .; J gene: TRBJ2-7; CDR3 protein: CSARAGTGGYEQYF; CDR3 DNA: TGCAGTGCTAGAGCCGGGACAGGAGGCTACGAGCAGTACTTC
V gene: TRBV28; D gene: .; clone size: many; J gene: TRBJ1-2; CDR3 protein: CASTGWWGGYGYTF; CDR3 DNA: TGTGCCAGCACCGGTTGGTGGGGCGGCTATGGCTACACCTTC
V gene: TRBV29-1; D gene: TRBD1; clone size: few; J gene: TRBJ2-3; CDR3 protein: CSVIKTGITDTQYF; CDR3 DNA: TGCAGCGTCATAAAGACAGGGATCACAGATACGCAGTATTTT
V gene: TRBV12-3/TRBV12-4; D gene: .; clone size: many; J gene: TRBJ1-1; CDR3 protein: CASSFGGWAEAFF; CDR3 DNA: TGTGCCAGCAGTTTTGGGGGGTGGGCTGAAGCTTTCTTT
V gene: TRBV29-1; D gene: .; clone size: .; J gene: TRBJ1-1; CDR3 protein: CSLEGGGTEAFF; CDR3 DNA: TGCAGCTTAGAGGGGGGCGGGACTGAAGCTTTCTTT
V gene: TRBV29-1; D gene: .; clone size: few; J gene: TRBJ1-2; CDR3 protein: CSVGPVGVYGYTF; CDR3 DNA: TGCAGCGTTGGACCCGTGGGGGTCTATGGCTACACCTTC
V gene: TRBV13; D gene: .; clone size: .; J gene: TRBJ1-3; CDR3 protein: CASSLGQGAYGYTIYF; CDR3 DNA: TGTGCCAGCAGCTTGGGGCAGGGCGCTTATGGCTACACCATATATTTT
V gene: TRBV5-6; D gene: .; clone size: many; J gene: TRBJ1-5; CDR3 protein: CASSLEQGGGPQHF; CDR3 DNA: TGTGCCAGCAGCTTGGAACAGGGAGGAGGGCCCCAGCATTTT